This T cell receptor beta chain came from a study of a mutant IDH1 vaccine in newly diagnosed glioma. As for the study in general: Across weeks 1, 3, 5, 7, 11, 15, 19 and 23, patients received a vaccination each time, eight in all. Earlier treatment was radiotherapy, temozolomide, or both, with most getting both. Vaccination started 4-6 weeks after radiotherapy alone, or with temozolomide cycles. General observations from the study: Apparently unrelated to pseudoprogression were changes in the top peripheral T cell clonotypes.

The protocol was immunoSEQ multiplex PCR, while the TCRdb copy is restricted to in-frame clones and leaves out a portion. The table has tens of thousands of clones, roughly four fifths seen once. This clone was counted once. What it recognizes is unknown. The time point is: week 23, last vaccination. Every single dose of the vaccine, 300 ug of mutant IDH1 20-mer peptide, came with topical imiquimod. Germline CDR1 reads LGHNA; CDR2 reads YNFKEQ. V lost 4 bases to trimming and J lost 0 bases, with 9 bases between them. The length of the CDR3 is 14 residues. Sequencing was performed on PBMCs, taken from a glioma patient whose treatment included an IDH1 peptide vaccine. This clonotype was sampled from a man aged 30 to 39 with glioma. This rearrangement joins TRBV4-2 to TRBJ2-5; D gene uncertain. The CDR3 DNA reads TGTGCCAGCAGCCCAGACGGAAACCAAGAGACCCAGTACTTC. The encoded protein is CASSPDGNQETQYF.